This T cell receptor beta chain emerged from a study of blood T cell repertoires in COVID-19. The overall study: T cells, B-cell-depleted T cells, or PBMCs supplied cDNA or gDNA.

Followed over time, Seattle patients had been enrolled while infection was active. The assay was immunoSEQ multiplex PCR, and TCRdb's table has in-frame clones only and misses some. The sample shows approximately 170,000 clones, around nine tenths of them seen only once. This clone was counted a few times. The specimen was peripheral blood. The clonotype comes from an elderly woman with COVID-19, enrolled during active disease.

This CDR3 is CASSKQGPYGYTF. Here the CDR3 DNA reads TGTGCCAGCAGTAAACAGGGACCCTATGGCTACACCTTC. The chain couples TRBV6-5 to TRBJ1-2, with a possible D match to TRBD1 (6 bases). With 5 bases removed from V and 4 bases from J, the gap between germline ends came to 11 bases. Per the germline V gene, CDR1 is MNHEY and CDR2 is SVGAGI. This CDR3 comprises 13 residues.